This record looks at one T cell receptor (beta chain) sequence and its context. Its antigen remains unknown. The data derive from a study of T cell clones after liver transplantation. As for the study in general: TCRbeta sequencing after a pre-transplant mixed lymphocyte reaction identified graft-donor-reactive clones, later tracked in post-transplant blood. Study conclusions and caveats: Small, mixed patient groups and varying post-transplant times limit these conclusions.

The CDR3 length is 15 residues. V was cut by 8 bases and J by 3 bases, with 18 bases left in between. CDR1 SGHTS and CDR2 YDEGEE come from the germline V gene. Sequencing used immunoSEQ multiplex PCR; TCRdb keeps in-frame clones, though not all of them. This table holds 50,000 or so clones, about 67% found once. This TCR was sampled from a human patient who received a liver transplant. Certain T cells may be donor cells from the graft. The gene calls are TRBV5-8 and TRBJ1-5, with a possible D match to TRBD1 (6 bases). The sample here was CD4+ T cells from blood, taken around 52 months after liver transplant. CDR3 sequence reads: CASHHGGANNQPQHF. CDR3 nucleotide sequence: TGTGCCAGTCACCATGGGGGCGCGAACAATCAGCCCCAGCATTTT.